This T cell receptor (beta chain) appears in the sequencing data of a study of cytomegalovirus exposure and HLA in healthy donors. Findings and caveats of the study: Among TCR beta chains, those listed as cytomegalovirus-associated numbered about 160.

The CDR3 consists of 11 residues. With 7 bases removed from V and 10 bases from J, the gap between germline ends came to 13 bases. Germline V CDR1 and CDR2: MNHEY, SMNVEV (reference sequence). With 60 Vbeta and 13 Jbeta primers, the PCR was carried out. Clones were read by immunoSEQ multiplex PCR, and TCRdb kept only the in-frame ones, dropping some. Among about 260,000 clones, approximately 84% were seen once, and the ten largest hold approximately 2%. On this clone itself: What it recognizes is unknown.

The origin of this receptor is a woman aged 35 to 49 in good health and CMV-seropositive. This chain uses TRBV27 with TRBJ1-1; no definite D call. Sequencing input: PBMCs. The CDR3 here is CASTGANAAFF. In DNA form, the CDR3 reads TGTGCCAGCACCGGAGCGAACGCAGCTTTCTTT.